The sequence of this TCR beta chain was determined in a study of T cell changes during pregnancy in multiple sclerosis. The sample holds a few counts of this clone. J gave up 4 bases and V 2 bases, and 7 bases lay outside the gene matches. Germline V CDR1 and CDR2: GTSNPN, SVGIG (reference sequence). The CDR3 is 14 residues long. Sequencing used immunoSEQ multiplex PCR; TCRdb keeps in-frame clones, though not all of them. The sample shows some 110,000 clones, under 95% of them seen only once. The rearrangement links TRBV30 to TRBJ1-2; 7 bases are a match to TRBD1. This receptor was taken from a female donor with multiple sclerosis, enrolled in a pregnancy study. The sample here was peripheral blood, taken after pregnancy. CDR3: CAWSRQGLGYGYTF. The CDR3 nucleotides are TGTGCCTGGAGTCGACAGGGCTTGGGCTATGGCTACACCTTC.